The present entry profiles one T cell receptor beta chain with its context. In its sample, this clonotype was seen many times. No cognate antigen has been identified for it. Qualities for individual bases were not recorded, and no much larger clone is one base off. Stable Graves' hyperthyroidism was defined as no progression to ophthalmopathy during 18 months of follow-up. The hyperthyroidism patients were between 18 and 65 years old and newly diagnosed, with a disease duration of less than 2 months. The study excluded patients with uncontrolled infections, other autoimmune diseases, pregnancy or lactation. Diagnoses relied on clinical symptoms, serum thyroxine and TRAb, thyroid ultrasound and orbital computed tomography. PBMCs were separated from 8 to 10 ml of fresh peripheral blood using Ficoll-Paque density gradient centrifugation. Total RNA was extracted using Trizol reagent, and RNA quality was assessed on an Agilent 2100 Bioanalyzer.

TCR beta CDR3 regions were amplified from RNA transcripts. The TCR CDR3 was subjected to a first round of RT-PCR using the HTBI primer set and the Qiagen OneStep RT-PCR kit. The libraries were constructed in a second round of multiplex PCR and then size-selected and purified. Sequencing of the libraries was done on an Illumina HiSeq2000 using paired-end 100 bp reads. Under the source paper's analysis protocol: SOAPnuke was used to process the raw data, removing reads that contained adapters or uncalled bases, had a mean Phred below 15, or lacked an exact match to the constant primer or identifier. High-quality paired reads were merged using COPE v1.2.5, and each unique nucleotide sequence was defined as a clonotype. Clonotypes were aligned to IMGT TRBV, TRBD and TRBJ reference segments using MiTCR v1.1. The analysis was restricted to V-J combinations with a frequency above 0.0001, which together covered about 99% of the repertoires. The TCS score was defined as the ratio of F50 (clonal expansion) to E x V (chaos), calculated using BLOSUM62-based TCRdist between CDR3 peptides within each V-J. Welch's t-statistics and random forest reduced fewer than 550 V-J features to around 14, which were used in a naive Bayes classifier (R e1071). TCRdb itself trimmed the public reads at Q25 with fastp, ran MiXCR and retained productive beta chains. Rows with a matching CDR3 protein are joined into one entry that keeps the most common DNA and genes. For this entry, the V and J calls and clone size follow TCRdb and not the study's own pipeline. This sample comprises around 200,000 distinct CDR3 sequences, 17% of them detected only once. The ten largest clones capture roughly 32% of the sample.

These data come from a study of T cells in Graves' hyperthyroidism and ophthalmopathy (dated by TCRdb to between 2018 and 2021). Regarding the research as a whole: Peripheral blood samples were taken at initial diagnosis, before any treatment was given. To identify distinguishing TCR V-J signatures, a discovery cohort of 90 to 100 patients was used, comprising some 43 with Graves' ophthalmopathy and around 57 with stable Graves' hyperthyroidism. Once sampling was done, hyperthyroidism patients were given methimazole at a starting dose of 30 mg daily, whereas ophthalmopathy patients were given high-dose intravenous methylprednisolone. Thyroid tissue and blood T-cell repertoires from about 6 Graves' hyperthyroidism patients were also compared in the study. Prospective prediction of ophthalmopathy was tested in an independent validation cohort of under 20 hyperthyroidism patients and 17 patients who later progressed to ophthalmopathy. The 75 to 100 discovery patients were divided at random into training and test sets in a 7:3 ratio. The paper describes TCR Vbeta CDR3 sequencing of around 130 peripheral blood samples, made up of 43 ophthalmopathy patients, around 73 hyperthyroidism patients and 17 progressor patients. The research as a whole found: In cross-validation, a model built on a 13 V-J signature told ophthalmopathy apart from stable hyperthyroidism with over 85% sensitivity and roughly 83% specificity, and in testing the same model reached 80%/75%. Blood samples also contained most of the expanded thyroid clonotypes (frequency above 0.001), which suggests that blood repertoires may reflect thyroid immune responses. In validation, progression to ophthalmopathy was predicted by the model with around 70% sensitivity and roughly 76% specificity, a median of approximately 6.5 months before onset. Sample size was not statistically predetermined, and investigators were not blinded to group allocation.

CDR1 and CDR2 are drawn from the germline V gene: MNHNS, SASEGT. V loses 8 bases at its end and J loses 5 bases; junction bases beyond the gene matches: 6. The CDR3 contains 12 residues, cysteine and phenylalanine counted. The only DNA kept is the CDR3, 36 bases in frame from the first base. Sequences were obtained from blood. This receptor chain uses TRBV6-1 and TRBJ2-7; 7 middle bases align to TRBD1. This receptor was obtained from a woman between 45 and 60 years old with Graves' hyperthyroidism. The bases are TGTGCCAGCGCTGGGACAGCGGACGAGCAGTACTTC. Its product reads: CASAGTADEQYF.